A single sample is the source of the 21 T cell receptor beta chains below, sequenced in a study of regulatory T cells in long-lasting Graves disease (dated by TCRdb to about 2021). Preparation of the library involved multiplex PCR. Instrument on record: Illumina HiSeq 4000. To build TCR beta libraries, CDR3 regions were amplified by Arm-PCR using iRepertoire HTBI primers. The public reads were run again by TCRdb, first through fastp at Q25 and then through MiXCR, and only productive beta chains were kept. A single entry per CDR3 protein holds the most common genes and DNA from its merged rows. Here the sample has 200,000 to 250,000 distinct CDR3 sequences; around 17% occur a single time. Over 20% of the sample belongs to the ten largest clones. The time point label corresponds to: newly diagnosed GD, antithyroid drugs for less than 3 months. For both TCR sequencing and RNA sequencing, RNA was extracted from PBMCs in TRIzol.

The sample was peripheral blood mononuclear cells (PBMCs), taken at new diagnosis, from a patient treated with antithyroid drugs. These receptor sequences come from a female donor with Graves disease.

This clonotype occurred many times. The chain is built from TRBV20-1 and TRBJ2-7; TRBD2 matches 12 bases. V shed 2 bases and J 0 bases; nucleotides not matched to a gene: 5. This CDR3 spans 16 amino acids. Germline V gene lookup returns CDR1 DFQATT and CDR2 SNEGSKA (reference sequence). The CDR3 bases are TGCAGTGCTAGAACGACTAGCGGGAGAGTCTCCTACGAGCAGTACTTC. It yields the protein CSARTTSGRVSYEQYF.

At least ten counts were recorded for this clonotype. This chain uses TRBV20-1 with TRBJ2-4; 11 nucleotides agree with TRBD1. The junction had 7 bases not matched to a gene; V was cut back by 3 bases and J by 0 bases. This CDR3 has 17 residues. CDR1 and CDR2 (germline): DFQATT, SNEGSKA (reference sequence). The CDR3 is CSASWTGGPSAKNIQYF. CDR3 coding DNA: TGCAGTGCTAGCTGGACAGGGGGCCCCTCAGCCAAAAACATTCAGTACTTC.

Many counts were recorded for this clonotype. The rearrangement uses TRBV12-3 or TRBV12-4 and TRBJ2-7, with 9 bases aligning to TRBD2. The CDR3 sequence is 15 residues long. J gave up 1 base and V 2 bases, and 3 bases lay outside the gene matches. The CDR3 sequence is CASSLSLAGSYEQYF. CDR3 bases: TGTGCCAGCAGTTTAAGCCTAGCGGGATCCTACGAGCAGTACTTC.

In the case of this clonotype: This may come from a read error, since a much larger clone is one base off. The gene calls are TRBV9 and TRBJ1-1; TRBD1 might be the D (5 bases). The CDR3 totals 14 residues. From germline, CDR1 is SGDLS and CDR2 YYNGEE. V gave up 0 bases and J gave up 6 bases, with 12 bases separating them. This CDR3 reads CASSVVAGYAEAFF. The CDR3 DNA is TGTGCCAGCAGCGTAGTCGCAGGGTACGCTGAAGCTTTCTTT.

The chain has TRBV20-1 and TRBJ2-7; 10 bases agree with TRBD2. CDR1 and CDR2 (germline): DFQATT, SNEGSKA (reference sequence). CDR3 size: 14 residues. The trim removed 3 bases at V and 1 base at J, leaving 3 bases unmatched. As DNA, the CDR3 is TGCAGTGCTAGTGTTAGCGGGAGGTCCTACGAGCAGTACTTC. It yields the protein CSASVSGRSYEQYF.

This clonotype was recorded many times. This rearrangement joins TRBV3-1 to TRBJ1-2; TRBD1 agrees at 12 bases. Germline V CDR1 and CDR2: LGHDT, YNNKEL (reference sequence). Unmatched junction bases numbered 8, after V lost 5 bases and J lost 7 bases. The CDR3 is 15 residues long. The CDR3 coding sequence is TGTGCCAGCAGCACCTCCGGGACAGGGGGCGGTGGCTACACCTTC. It specifies CASSTSGTGGGGYTF.

There are many counts of this clonotype. This chain links TRBV4-1 with TRBJ1-1, with D possibly TRBD1 on 5 matching bases. The V end lost 2 bases, the J end lost 1 base, and 8 bases lay between the germline ends. Germline-derived CDR1 and CDR2 are MGHRA and YSYEKL. The CDR3 consists of 14 residues. The CDR3: CASSQNRPNTEAFF. The DNA of the CDR3 is TGCGCCAGCAGCCAAAACAGGCCGAACACTGAAGCTTTCTTT.

There are many counts of this clonotype. This chain links TRBV15 with TRBJ2-7, with 9 nucleotides matching TRBD2. Germline V gene lookup returns CDR1 LNHNV and CDR2 YYDKDF (reference sequence). This CDR3 comprises 16 residues. The J segment lost 3 bases and the V segment lost 0 bases, leaving 6 bases of the junction unmatched. The CDR3 nucleotides read TGTGCCACCAGCAGAGATTCCGCTAGCGGGAACTACGAGCAGTACTTC. It is translated as CATSRDSASGNYEQYF.

This clonotype was observed many times. The rearrangement uses TRBV3-1 and TRBJ2-7; D not certain. Trimming stripped 0 bases from V and 4 bases from J, with 7 bases between. CDR3 length: 13 amino acids. CDR1 is LGHDT and CDR2 is YNNKEL in the germline V gene (reference sequence). The CDR3 DNA is TGTGCCAGCAGCCAAGACAGATTTTACGAGCAGTACTTC. Amino acids: CASSQDRFYEQYF.

The rearrangement uses TRBV12-3 or TRBV12-4 and TRBJ2-2; 7 bases align to TRBD1. Trimming removed 6 bases from V and 6 bases from J; junction bases left unmatched: 4. The CDR3 consists of 13 residues. DNA for the CDR3: TGTGCCAGCAGAGCCCAGGGGGCCGGGGAGCTGTTTTTT. Residues: CASRAQGAGELFF.

This clonotype was seen repeatedly, ten times or more. The chain carries TRBV11-2 and TRBJ2-5; TRBD2 is a possible D gene (5 bases). The CDR3 length is 15 residues. Germline-derived CDR1 and CDR2 are SGHAT and FQNNGV. V was cut by 1 base and J by 4 bases, with 13 bases left in between. CDR3 protein: CASSLGARDGETQYF. The CDR3 DNA follows: TGTGCCAGCAGCTTAGGAGCCCGGGATGGAGAGACCCAGTACTTC.

V usage is TRBV6-1 and J usage is TRBJ2-4, with 11 bases that match TRBD2. J lost 8 bases, V lost 7 bases, and 10 bases had no gene match. Germline-derived CDR1 and CDR2 are MNHNS and SASEGT. The CDR3 loop spans 15 amino acids. CDR3 coding DNA: TGTGCCAGCATACGGCTTGATAGCGGGGGGGACATTCAGTACTTC. This translates into CASIRLDSGGDIQYF.

This clonotype has ten or more counts. The chain is built from TRBV19 and TRBJ1-1, with 8 positions matching TRBD1. Germline-derived CDR1 and CDR2 are LNHDA and SQIVND (reference sequence). CDR3 size: 13 residues. The V and J ends lost 5 bases and 5 bases, in that order; junction bases with no gene match: 4. The CDR3 DNA reads as TGTGCCAGTAGTTCCCGGACAGGGACTGAAGCTTTCTTT. This encodes CASSSRTGTEAFF.

The genes are TRBV7-2 and TRBJ2-3; D remains unclear. The CDR3 length is 13 residues. V lost 2 bases and J 6 bases, leaving 9 bases between the germline ends. CDR1 is SGHTA and CDR2 is FQGNSA in the germline V gene. The CDR3 DNA reads as TGTGCCAGCAGCTTAAGGCTGGGGGATACGCAGTATTTT. Translated: CASSLRLGDTQYF.

Many counts were recorded for this clonotype. V usage is TRBV2 and J usage is TRBJ2-7; D remains ambiguous. The V gene lost 2 bases and the J gene lost 2 bases, with 10 bases spanning the gap. Germline loops: CDR1 SNHLY, CDR2 FYNNEI. This CDR3 comprises 14 residues. DNA for the CDR3: TGTGCCAGCAGTGAATTTGGCAGGACCTACGAGCAGTACTTC. This translates into CASSEFGRTYEQYF.

In this sample, this clonotype turned up many times. The rearrangement links TRBV19 to TRBJ2-7; no firm D call. The germline CDR1 and CDR2 sequences are LNHDA and SQIVND (reference sequence). CDR3 length: 13 residues. V was pared by 5 bases and J by 5 bases, with 13 bases between. The CDR3 spells CASSSTGQDEQYF. The CDR3 DNA reads TGTGCCAGTAGTTCGACGGGCCAGGACGAGCAGTACTTC.

This clonotype was recorded at least ten times. The chain joins TRBV20-1 to TRBJ1-1, with D possibly being TRBD1 (6 bases). V lost 2 bases and J lost 3, with 7 bases in between. The CDR3 is 12 amino acids. Germline assignment: CDR1 DFQATT and CDR2 SNEGSKA (reference sequence). The CDR3 DNA follows: TGCAGTGCTAGAAACAGGGACACTGAAGCTTTCTTT. Translation: CSARNRDTEAFF.

The chain links TRBV15 to TRBJ2-7; 9 nucleotides match TRBD2. Per the germline V gene, CDR1 is LNHNV and CDR2 is YYDKDF (reference sequence). This CDR3 is 15 amino acids long. The J segment lost 3 bases and the V segment lost 1 base, leaving 4 bases of the junction unmatched. The CDR3 protein is CATSRVAGGNYEQYF. In nucleotides, the CDR3 is TGTGCCACCAGCAGAGTTGCGGGAGGGAACTACGAGCAGTACTTC.

This clonotype was seen at least ten times. The V and J genes are TRBV7-8 and TRBJ2-7; 7 bases map to TRBD1. CDR1 and CDR2 (germline): SGHVS, FQNEAQ. V shed 1 base and J 2 bases; nucleotides not matched to a gene: 2. CDR3 length equals 14 residues. CDR3 in amino acids: CASSLGGGPYEQYF. In nucleotides, the CDR3 is TGTGCCAGCAGCTTAGGAGGGGGCCCCTACGAGCAGTACTTC.

As regards this clonotype: Mismatch with germline at one junction end may stem from a read error. The rearrangement links TRBV7-2 to TRBJ2-7, with D tentatively TRBD1 (5 bases). Germline V lookup: CDR1 SGHTA, CDR2 FQGNSA. The CDR3 has 13 residues. CDR3 sequence (DNA): TGTTCCAGCAGTTTAGCTGGGGCTTACGAGCAGTACTTC. Amino acid sequence: CSSSLAGAYEQYF.

The table lists this clonotype with many counts. Germline is not matched at one junction end, which may reflect a read error. The chain combines TRBV7-8 with TRBJ2-1; tentatively, D is TRBD2 (6 bases). CDR3 length equals 12 residues. Germline CDR1 reads SGHVS; CDR2 reads FQNEAQ. In DNA form, the CDR3 reads TGTGCCAGCAGACTAACTCGGGAGCCCCCGTACTTC. As protein: CASRLTREPPYF.